This entry features one TCR beta chain sequence. What it binds is not known. This entry comes from a study of T cell responses to AZD1222 COVID-19 vaccine. Study context: Pooling of second doses given at about 4 or about 12 weeks was done. Study-level findings and limits: Only a handful of individuals given AZD1222 were seropositive at baseline. Spike as a whole was targeted by vaccine-associated CD4 TCRs, dominant at 160-218 and 743-854. White British donors predominated, females outnumbered males, and clonal diversity was possibly underestimated.

The protocol was immunoSEQ multiplex PCR, while the TCRdb copy is restricted to in-frame clones and leaves out a portion. The sample lists some 150,000 clones; approximately 88% were seen once. The specimen comprised peripheral blood, sampled on day 0 of AZD1222 vaccination. The TCR sequence derives from an adult in good health.

The CDR3 region is CASSAPHSSGGYEQYF. The CDR3 DNA is TGTGCCAGCAGTGCCCCCCATAGTAGCGGGGGGTACGAGCAGTACTTC. The V gene is TRBV28, the J gene TRBJ2-7; 10 bases align to TRBD2. In germline, CDR1 is MDHEN, CDR2 SYDVKM. CDR3 length: 16 residues. Unmatched junction bases numbered 11, after V lost 5 bases and J lost 4 bases. Full variable domain (rest looked up from reference TRBV28 and TRBJ2-7): DVKVTQSSRYLVKRTGEKVFLECVQDMDHENMFWYRQDPGLGLRLIYFSYDVKMKEKGDIPEGYSVSREKKERFSLILESASTNQTSMYLCASSAPHSSGGYEQYFGPGTRLTVT.